This T cell receptor beta chain was sequenced in a study of cytomegalovirus exposure and HLA in healthy donors. Study at large: Across roughly 400 genotyped donors, approximately 81% landed in the Caucasian-associated ancestry cluster.

Only a few counts were recorded for this clone. The CDR3 has 15 amino acids. Germline V CDR1 and CDR2: SNHLY, FYNNEI. With 3 bases clipped from V and 11 bases from J, the junction kept 10 bases outside the gene matches. PCR used 60 Vbeta primers and 13 Jbeta primers. The assay was immunoSEQ multiplex PCR, and TCRdb's table has in-frame clones only and misses some. The data contain approximately 160,000 clones, around 85% of them seen just once; the ten biggest clones take up 1% to 1.5%. The sample taken for sequencing was PBMCs. The TCR was taken from a man in his fifties or sixties in good health and CMV-seropositive. The chain is built from TRBV2 and TRBJ1-1, with 12 nucleotides matching TRBD1. This chain's CDR3 is CASSDQGQGALRAFF. The CDR3 bases are TGTGCCAGCAGTGATCAGGGACAGGGGGCGCTTAGGGCTTTCTTT. The full variable domain, in which reference TRBV2 and TRBJ1-1 provide the parts outside the CDR3, is EPEVTQTPSHQVTQMGQEVILRCVPISNHLYFYWYRQILGQKVEFLVSFYNNEISEKSEIFDDQFSVERPDGSNFTLKIRSTKLEDSAMYFCASSDQGQGALRAFFGQGTRLTVV.